This T cell receptor (beta chain) comes out of a study of breast tumors, draining lymph nodes, adjacent tissues. CDR1 is DFQATT and CDR2 is SNEGSKA in the germline V gene (reference sequence). CDR3 length: 13 residues. V was pared by 2 bases and J by 10 bases, with 12 bases between. TCRdb reanalysed the multiplex PCR reads using MiXCR and keeps one entry per CDR3 protein. Of more than 15,000 distinct CDR3 sequences detected, approximately 57% appear once; the ten largest clones hold approximately 20%. The chain uses TRBV20-1 and TRBJ1-6; no clear D gene. Sequenced: tumor-adjacent breast tissue. The clonotype comes from a female donor with breast cancer. Some clones in this sample may be carry-over from other donors' samples. CDR3 sequence reads: CSARPGNRSPLHF. CDR3 DNA: TGCAGTGCTAGACCTGGGAACAGATCACCCCTCCACTTT.